The present T cell receptor (beta chain) was sequenced within a study of PD-L1 blockade in urothelial cancer. In the study overall: Patients had undergone 0 to 3 prior chemotherapy regimens.

The protocol was immunoSEQ multiplex PCR, while the TCRdb copy is restricted to in-frame clones and leaves out a portion. The sample includes around 130,000 clones, about 81% of them seen just once. The time point was: pretreatment peripheral blood. Sequences were derived from PBMCs, sampled around atezolizumab (anti-PD-L1) treatment. The clonotype originates from a man aged 45-60 years with urothelial cancer.

The chain's CDR3 is CASIALHRAEQYF. The CDR3 nucleotides read TGTGCCAGCATCGCCCTCCACAGAGCCGAGCAGTACTTC. J is TRBJ2-7 and V is TRBV28, with D unresolved. Trimming shortened V by 7 bases and J by 6 bases, and 16 bases separated the two germline ends. Germline V gene data show CDR1 as MDHEN and CDR2 as SYDVKM. This CDR3 region has 13 residues.